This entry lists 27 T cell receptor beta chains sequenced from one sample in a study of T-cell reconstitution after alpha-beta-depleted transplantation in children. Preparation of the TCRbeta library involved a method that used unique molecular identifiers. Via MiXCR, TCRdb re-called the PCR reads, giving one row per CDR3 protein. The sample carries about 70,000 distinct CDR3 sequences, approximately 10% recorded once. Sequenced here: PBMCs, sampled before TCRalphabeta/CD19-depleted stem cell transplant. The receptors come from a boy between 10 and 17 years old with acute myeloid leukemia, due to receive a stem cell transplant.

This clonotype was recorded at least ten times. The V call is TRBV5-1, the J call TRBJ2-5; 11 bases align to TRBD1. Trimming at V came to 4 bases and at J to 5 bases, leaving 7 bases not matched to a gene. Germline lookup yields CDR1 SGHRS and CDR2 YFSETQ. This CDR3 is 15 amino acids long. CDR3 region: CASSTGQGVLETQYF. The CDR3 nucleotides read TGCGCCAGCAGCACGGGACAGGGGGTGTTGGAGACCCAGTACTTC.

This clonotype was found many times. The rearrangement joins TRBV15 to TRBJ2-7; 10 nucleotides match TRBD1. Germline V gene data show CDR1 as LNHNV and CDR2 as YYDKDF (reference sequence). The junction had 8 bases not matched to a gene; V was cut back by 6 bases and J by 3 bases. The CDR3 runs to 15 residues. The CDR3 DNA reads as TGTGCCACCAGTAGCTCCGGGACAGGGGTCTACGAGCAGTACTTC. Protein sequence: CATSSSGTGVYEQYF.

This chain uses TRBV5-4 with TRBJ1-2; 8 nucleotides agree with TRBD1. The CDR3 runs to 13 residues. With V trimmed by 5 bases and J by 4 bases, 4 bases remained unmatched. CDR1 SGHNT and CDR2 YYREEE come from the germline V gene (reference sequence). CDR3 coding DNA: TGTGCCAGCAGATACGACAGGGGCTATGGCTACACCTTC. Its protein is CASRYDRGYGYTF.

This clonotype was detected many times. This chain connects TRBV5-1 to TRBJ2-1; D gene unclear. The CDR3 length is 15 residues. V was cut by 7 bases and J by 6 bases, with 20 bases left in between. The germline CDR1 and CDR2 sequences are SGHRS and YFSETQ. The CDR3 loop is CASSTRQDSPNEQFF. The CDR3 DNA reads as TGCGCCAGCTCAACCCGTCAAGATAGCCCCAATGAGCAGTTCTTC. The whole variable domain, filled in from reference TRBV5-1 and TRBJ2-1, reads KAGVTQTPRYLIKTRGQQVTLSCSPISGHRSVSWYQQTPGQGLQFLFEYFSETQRNKGNFPGRFSGRQFSNSRSEMNVSTLELGDSALYLCASSTRQDSPNEQFFGPGTRLTVL.

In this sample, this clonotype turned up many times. Here the CDR3 DNA reads TGTGCCAGCAGTTACGACGGATCTGCGACAGATACGCAGTATTTT. Protein product: CASSYDGSATDTQYF. The gene calls are TRBV6-5 and TRBJ2-3; D unclear. V lost 2 bases to trimming and J lost 3 bases, with 12 bases between them. The CDR3 runs to 15 residues. CDR1 is MNHEY, CDR2 SVGAGI, per germline.

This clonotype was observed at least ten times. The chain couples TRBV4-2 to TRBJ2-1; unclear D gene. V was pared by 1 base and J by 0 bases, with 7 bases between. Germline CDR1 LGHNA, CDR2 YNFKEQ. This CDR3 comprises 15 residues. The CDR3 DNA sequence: TGTGCCAGCAGCCAAGTTAAGAGCTCCTACAATGAGCAGTTCTTC. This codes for CASSQVKSSYNEQFF.

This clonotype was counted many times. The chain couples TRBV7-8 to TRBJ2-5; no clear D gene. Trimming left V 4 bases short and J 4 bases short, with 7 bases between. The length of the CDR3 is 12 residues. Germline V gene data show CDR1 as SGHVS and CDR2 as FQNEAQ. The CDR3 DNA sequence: TGTGCCAGCAGCTCCACCACAGAGACCCAGTACTTC. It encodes CASSSTTETQYF.

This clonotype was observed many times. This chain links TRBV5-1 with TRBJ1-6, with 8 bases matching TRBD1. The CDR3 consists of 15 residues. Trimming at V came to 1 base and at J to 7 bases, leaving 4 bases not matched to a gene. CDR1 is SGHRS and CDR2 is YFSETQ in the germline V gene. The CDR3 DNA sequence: TGCGCCAGCAGCTTGCGGGGGACAGGAAATTCACCCCTCCACTTT. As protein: CASSLRGTGNSPLHF.

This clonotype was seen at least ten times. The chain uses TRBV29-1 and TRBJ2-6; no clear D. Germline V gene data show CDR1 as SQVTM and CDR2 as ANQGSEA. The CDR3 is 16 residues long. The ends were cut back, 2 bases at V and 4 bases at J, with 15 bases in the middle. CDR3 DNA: TGCAGCGTTGAACCATTGGCCCGAGTCGGGGCCAACGTCCTGACTTTC. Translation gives CSVEPLARVGANVLTF. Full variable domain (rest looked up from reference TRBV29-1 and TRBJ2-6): SAVISQKPSRDICQRGTSLTIQCQVDSQVTMMFWYRQQPGQSLTLIATANQGSEATYESGFVIDKFPISRPNLTFSTLTVSNMSPEDSSIYLCSVEPLARVGANVLTFGAGSRLTVL.

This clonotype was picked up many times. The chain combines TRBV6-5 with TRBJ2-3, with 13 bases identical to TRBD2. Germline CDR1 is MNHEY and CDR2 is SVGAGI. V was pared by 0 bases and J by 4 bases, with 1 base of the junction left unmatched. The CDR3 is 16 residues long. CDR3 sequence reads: CASSYSGLAGADTQYF. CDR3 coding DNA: TGTGCCAGCAGTTACTCCGGACTAGCGGGAGCAGATACGCAGTATTTT.

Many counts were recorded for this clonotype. DNA of the CDR3: TGTGCCAGCAGTTCGTCCTTGGGGGCTGGGACTGAAGCTTTCTTT. Residues: CASSSSLGAGTEAFF. The chain combines TRBV25-1 with TRBJ1-1; a possible D gene is TRBD1 (6 bases). Per the germline V gene, CDR1 is MGHDK and CDR2 is SYGVNS. V dropped 5 bases and J dropped 5 bases, with 18 bases sitting between them. The CDR3 is 15 residues long.

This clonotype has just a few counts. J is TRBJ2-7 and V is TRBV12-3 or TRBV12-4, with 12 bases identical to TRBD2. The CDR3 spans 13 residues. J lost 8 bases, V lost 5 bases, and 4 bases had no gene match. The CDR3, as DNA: TGTGCCAGCAGTCGACTAGCGGGGGCCAAGCAGTACTTC. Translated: CASSRLAGAKQYF.

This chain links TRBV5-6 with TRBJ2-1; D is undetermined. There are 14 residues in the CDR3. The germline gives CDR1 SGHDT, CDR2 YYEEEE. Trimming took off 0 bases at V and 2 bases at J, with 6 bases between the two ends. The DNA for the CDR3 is TGTGCCAGCAGCTTGGGGCTCCCCTACAATGAGCAGTTCTTC. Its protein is CASSLGLPYNEQFF.

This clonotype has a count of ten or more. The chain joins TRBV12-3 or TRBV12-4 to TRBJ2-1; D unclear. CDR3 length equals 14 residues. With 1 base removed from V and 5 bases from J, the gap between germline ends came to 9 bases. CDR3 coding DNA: TGTGCCAGCAGTTTAGTCGGGCCGGACAATGAGCAGTTCTTC. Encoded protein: CASSLVGPDNEQFF.

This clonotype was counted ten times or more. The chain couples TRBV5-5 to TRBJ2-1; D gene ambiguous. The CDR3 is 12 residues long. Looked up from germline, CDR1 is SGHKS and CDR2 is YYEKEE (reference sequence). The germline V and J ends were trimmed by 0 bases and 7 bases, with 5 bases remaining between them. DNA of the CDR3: TGTGCCAGCAGCTTGGGTACGAATGAGCAGTTCTTC. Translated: CASSLGTNEQFF.

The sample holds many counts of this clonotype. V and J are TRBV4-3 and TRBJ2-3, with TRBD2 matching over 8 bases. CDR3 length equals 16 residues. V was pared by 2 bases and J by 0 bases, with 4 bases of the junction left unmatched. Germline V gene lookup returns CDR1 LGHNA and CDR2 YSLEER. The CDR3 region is CASSQMASGSTDTQYF. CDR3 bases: TGCGCCAGCAGCCAAATGGCTAGCGGGAGCACAGATACGCAGTATTTT.

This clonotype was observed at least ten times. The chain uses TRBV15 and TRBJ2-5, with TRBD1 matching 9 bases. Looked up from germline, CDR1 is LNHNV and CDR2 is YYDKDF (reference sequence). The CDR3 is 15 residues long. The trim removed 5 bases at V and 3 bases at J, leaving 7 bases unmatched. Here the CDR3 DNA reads TGTGCCACCAGCTCACTACAGGGGGCCGAAGAGACCCAGTACTTC. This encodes CATSSLQGAEETQYF.

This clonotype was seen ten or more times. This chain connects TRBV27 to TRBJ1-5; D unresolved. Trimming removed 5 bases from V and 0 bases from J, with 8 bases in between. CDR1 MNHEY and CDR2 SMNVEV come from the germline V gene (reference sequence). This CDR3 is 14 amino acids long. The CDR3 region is CASSTHLSNQPQHF. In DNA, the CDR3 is TGTGCCAGCAGTACACACCTTAGCAATCAGCCCCAGCATTTT.

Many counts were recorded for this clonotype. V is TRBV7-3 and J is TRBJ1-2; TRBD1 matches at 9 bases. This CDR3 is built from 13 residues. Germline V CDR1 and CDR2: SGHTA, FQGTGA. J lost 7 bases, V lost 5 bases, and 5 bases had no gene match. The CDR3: CASSLGQGSGYTF. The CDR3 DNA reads TGTGCCAGCAGCCTGGGACAGGGAAGTGGCTACACCTTC.

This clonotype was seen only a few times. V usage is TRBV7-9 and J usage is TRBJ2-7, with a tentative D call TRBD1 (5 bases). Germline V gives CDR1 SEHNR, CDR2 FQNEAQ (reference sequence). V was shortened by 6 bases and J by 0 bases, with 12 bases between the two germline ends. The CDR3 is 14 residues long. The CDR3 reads CASRPKTDSYEQYF. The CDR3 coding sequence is TGTGCCAGCAGACCTAAGACAGACTCCTACGAGCAGTACTTC.

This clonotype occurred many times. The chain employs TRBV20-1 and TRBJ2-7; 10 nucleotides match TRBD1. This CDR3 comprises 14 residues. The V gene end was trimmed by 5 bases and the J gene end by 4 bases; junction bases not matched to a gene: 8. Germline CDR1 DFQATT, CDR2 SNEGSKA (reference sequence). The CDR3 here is CSARTGGNLYEQYV. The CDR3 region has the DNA TGCAGTGCTCGGACAGGGGGGAACTTATACGAGCAGTACGTC.

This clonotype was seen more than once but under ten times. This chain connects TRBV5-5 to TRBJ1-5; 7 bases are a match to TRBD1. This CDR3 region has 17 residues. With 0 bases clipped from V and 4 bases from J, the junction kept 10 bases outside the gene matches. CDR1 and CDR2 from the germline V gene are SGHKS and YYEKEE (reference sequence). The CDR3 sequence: CASSLGQGSHTNQPQHF. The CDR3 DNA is TGTGCCAGCAGCTTGGGACAGGGAAGTCATACTAATCAGCCCCAGCATTTT.

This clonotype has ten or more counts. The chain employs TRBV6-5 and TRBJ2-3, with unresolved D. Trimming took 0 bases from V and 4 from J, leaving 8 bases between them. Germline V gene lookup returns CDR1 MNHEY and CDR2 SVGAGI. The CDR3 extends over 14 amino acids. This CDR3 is CASSYSGLPDTQYF. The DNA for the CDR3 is TGTGCCAGCAGTTACTCAGGGTTGCCAGATACGCAGTATTTT.

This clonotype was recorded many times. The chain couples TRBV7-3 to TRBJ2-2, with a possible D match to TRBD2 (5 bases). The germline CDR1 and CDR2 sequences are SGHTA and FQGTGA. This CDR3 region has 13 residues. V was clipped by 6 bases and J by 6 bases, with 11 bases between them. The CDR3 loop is CASRRTGAGELFF. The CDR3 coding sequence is TGTGCCAGCAGACGTACCGGGGCCGGGGAGCTGTTTTTT.

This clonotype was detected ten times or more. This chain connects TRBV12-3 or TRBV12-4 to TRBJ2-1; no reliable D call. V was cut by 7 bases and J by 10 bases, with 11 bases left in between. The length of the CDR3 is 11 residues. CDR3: CASTLLGEQFF. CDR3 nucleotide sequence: TGTGCCAGCACCTTGTTGGGGGAGCAGTTCTTC.

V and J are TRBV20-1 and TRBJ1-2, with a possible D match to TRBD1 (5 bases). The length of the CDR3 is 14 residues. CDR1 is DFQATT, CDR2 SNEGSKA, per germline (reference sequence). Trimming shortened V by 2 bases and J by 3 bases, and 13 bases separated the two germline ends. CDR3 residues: CSARWQGAYYGYTF. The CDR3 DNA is TGCAGTGCTAGATGGCAGGGAGCTTACTATGGCTACACCTTC.

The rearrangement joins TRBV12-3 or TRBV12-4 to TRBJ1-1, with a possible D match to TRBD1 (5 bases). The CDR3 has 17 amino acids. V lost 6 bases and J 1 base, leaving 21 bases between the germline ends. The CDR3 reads CASSPRDRGRGNTEAFF. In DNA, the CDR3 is TGTGCCAGCAGCCCTCGGGACCGGGGCAGAGGGAACACTGAAGCTTTCTTT.